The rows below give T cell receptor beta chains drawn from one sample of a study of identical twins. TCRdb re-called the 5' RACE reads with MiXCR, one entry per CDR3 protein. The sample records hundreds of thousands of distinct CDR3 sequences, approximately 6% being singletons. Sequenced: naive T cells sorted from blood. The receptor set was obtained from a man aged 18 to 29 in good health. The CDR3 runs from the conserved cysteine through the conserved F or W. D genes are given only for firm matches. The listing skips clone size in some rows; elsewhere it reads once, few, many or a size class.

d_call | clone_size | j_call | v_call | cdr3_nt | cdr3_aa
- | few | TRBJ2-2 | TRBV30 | TGTGCCTGGAGTACACACAGGGAAGCCGGGGAGCTGTTTTTT | CAWSTHREAGELFF
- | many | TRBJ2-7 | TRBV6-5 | TGTGCCAGCAGTTACAGTGGACTCGGCGAGCAGTACTTC | CASSYSGLGEQYF
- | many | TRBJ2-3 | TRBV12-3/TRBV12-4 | TGTGCCAGCAGTTTCGGCATTGGGCAGGGTAGCACAGATACGCAGTATTTT | CASSFGIGQGSTDTQYF
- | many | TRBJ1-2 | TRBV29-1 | TGCAGCGTTGAGCGCGCGGATGGCTACACCTTC | CSVERADGYTF
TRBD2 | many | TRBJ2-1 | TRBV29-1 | TGCAGCGTTGAGCCGGGAGGGACCAACAATGAGCAGTTCTTC | CSVEPGGTNNEQFF
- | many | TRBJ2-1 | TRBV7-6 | TGTGCCAGCAGCCAACAGCCAGGCAACGAACTGTTCTTC | CASSQQPGNELFF
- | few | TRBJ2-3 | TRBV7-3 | TGTGCCAGCAGCCAATATCTAGCGAAGGTGGCAGATACGCAGTATTTT | CASSQYLAKVADTQYF
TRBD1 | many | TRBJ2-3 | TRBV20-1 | TGCAGTGCGCGGGACAGGGCGGGACTACCACTGAATACGCAGTATTTT | CSARDRAGLPLNTQYF
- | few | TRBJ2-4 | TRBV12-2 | TGTGCAAGTCGCCCGGTGGGTGCCAAAAACATTCAGTACTTC | CASRPVGAKNIQYF
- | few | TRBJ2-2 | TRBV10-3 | TGTGCCATCAGTGAGTCGGGCCGAACCGGGGAGCTGTTTTTT | CAISESGRTGELFF
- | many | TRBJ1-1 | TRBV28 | TGTGCCAGCACCCAAGGTGGCAGGGGCGGCGGCACTGAAGCTTTCTTT | CASTQGGRGGGTEAFF
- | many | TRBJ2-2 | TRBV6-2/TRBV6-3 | TGTGCCAGCAGCCCAGTCACCGGGACGGTCACCGGGGAGCTGTTTTTT | CASSPVTGTVTGELFF
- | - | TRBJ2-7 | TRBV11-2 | TGTGCCAGCAGCTCGGTCCGGACTACTGGGTTC | CASSSVRTTGF
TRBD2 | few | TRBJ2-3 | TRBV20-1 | TGCAGTGCTAGTTTACTAGCGGGAGAGACAGATACGCAGTATTTT | CSASLLAGETDTQYF
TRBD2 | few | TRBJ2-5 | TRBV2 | TGTGCCAGCAGGGATGGACTAGTCCCCCAAGAGACCCAGTACTTC | CASRDGLVPQETQYF
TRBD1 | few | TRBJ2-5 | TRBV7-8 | TGTGCCAGCAGCCCAGATGGGACAGGGCGGTACTTC | CASSPDGTGRYF
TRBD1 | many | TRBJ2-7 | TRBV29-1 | TGCAGCGTTGTGGCCTGGACAGGTGGAAATGCGTACGAGCAGTACTTC | CSVVAWTGGNAYEQYF
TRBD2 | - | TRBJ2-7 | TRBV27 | TGTGCCAGCAGCTTTGTAGCGGGCGCCTACGAGCAGTACTTC | CASSFVAGAYEQYF
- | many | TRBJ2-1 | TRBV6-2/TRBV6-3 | TGTGCCAGCAGTTACTCGACGGGTCTGGGGAGCTCCTACAATGAGCAGTTCTTC | CASSYSTGLGSSYNEQFF
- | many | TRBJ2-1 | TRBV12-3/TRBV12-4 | TGTGCCAGCAGTTTAAAAGGGCGGACAGAATCCCTATTC | CASSLKGRTESLF
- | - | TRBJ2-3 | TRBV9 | TGTGCCAGCAGCGTAGTTAGCGTACGGGGAGATACGCAGTATTTT | CASSVVSVRGDTQYF
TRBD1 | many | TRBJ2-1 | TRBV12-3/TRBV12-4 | TGTGCCAGCAGTTTATTGGGCAGGGGGCAGGATGAGCAGTTCTTC | CASSLLGRGQDEQFF
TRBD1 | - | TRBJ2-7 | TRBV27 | TGTGCCAGCAGTCTTGACAGGGAAGGGCTGGAGCAGTACTTC | CASSLDREGLEQYF
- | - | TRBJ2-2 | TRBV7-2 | TGTGCCAGCAGCTTTCGGCGGATCTCAAACACCGGGGAGCTGTTTTTT | CASSFRRISNTGELFF
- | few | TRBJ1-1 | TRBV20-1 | TGCAGTGCTAGAGATATCCGGTTTTTTGAAGCTTTCTTT | CSARDIRFFEAFF
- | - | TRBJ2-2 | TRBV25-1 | TGTGCCAGCAGGACAGCGGGCCCAAACACCGGGGAGCTGTTTTTT | CASRTAGPNTGELFF
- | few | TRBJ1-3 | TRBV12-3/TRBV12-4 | TGTGCCAGCGGATCGGGCTTTAGAAGCTCTGGAAACACCATATATTTT | CASGSGFRSSGNTIYF
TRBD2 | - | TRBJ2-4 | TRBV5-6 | TGTGCCAGCGGCTCCAGACTAGCGGGAGGCTCAGCCAAAAACATTCAGTACTTC | CASGSRLAGGSAKNIQYF
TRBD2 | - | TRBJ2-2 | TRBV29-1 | TGCAGCGTTGAAGACGTTTCTAGCGGGACTTACACCGGGGAGCTGTTTTTT | CSVEDVSSGTYTGELFF
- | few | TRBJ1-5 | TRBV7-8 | TGTGCCAGCGGGCCAGGTACGGGGCAGCCCCAGCATTTT | CASGPGTGQPQHF
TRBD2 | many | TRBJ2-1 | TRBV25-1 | TGTGCCAGCAGTGAAAATAGCGGGATTGTCAATGAGCAGTTCTTC | CASSENSGIVNEQFF